This T cell receptor (beta chain) was sequenced during a study of T cells in Graves' hyperthyroidism and ophthalmopathy. Study results and caveats: The model made its ophthalmopathy prediction, and onset followed a median approximately 6 months later.

It was 10 ml of fresh peripheral blood that supplied the PBMCs. The sample holds many counts of this clonotype. Its antigen is unknown. RNA transcripts yielded amplified TCR beta CDR3 regions. The HTBI primer set drove a first-round RT-PCR of the TCR CDR3. TCRdb called the multiplex PCR reads again in MiXCR, with one record for every CDR3 protein. The profile covers 250,000 to 350,000 distinct CDR3 sequences, with 15% to 20% appearing a single time and around 58% taken by the ten largest. This CDR3 is 14 amino acids long. J gave up 3 bases and V 1 base, and 0 bases lay outside the gene matches. The germline CDR1 and CDR2 sequences are LGHNT and FRNRAP.

What was sequenced was blood. The source is a woman aged 55-70 years with Graves' ophthalmopathy. The chain uses TRBV12-5 and TRBJ2-4; TRBD1 matches at 7 bases. CDR3: CASGLGQGKNIQYF. For the CDR3, the DNA is TGTGCTAGTGGTTTGGGACAGGGCAAAAACATTCAGTACTTC.